These T cell receptor beta chains were read from a single sample in a study of shared clonotypes between healthy human individuals. Data came from immunoSEQ multiplex PCR; TCRdb stores just in-frame clones and leaves some out. The profile shows about 2 million clones, over 85% of them singletons. The source material was naive CD8+ T cells sorted from blood. These receptors were collected from a man younger than 35 in good health. CDR3s include the opening cysteine and the closing phenylalanine or tryptophan. D genes are given only for firm matches. The listing skips clone size in some rows; elsewhere it reads once, few, many or a size class.

clone_size,v_call,j_call,d_call,cdr3_length,cdr3_nt,cdr3_aa
NA,TRBV7-9,TRBJ2-2,TRBD1,16,TGTGCCAGCAGCTTACGGACAGGGTTCCACACCGGGGAGCTGTTTTTT,CASSLRTGFHTGELFF
NA,TRBV4-1,TRBJ1-5,NA,15,TGCGCCAGCAGCCAAGCCACAGGGTACAATCAGCCCCAGCATTTT,CASSQATGYNQPQHF
once,TRBV5-1,TRBJ2-5,NA,15,TGCGCCAGCAGCTTTCGGACACCAGACCAAGAGACCCAGTACTTC,CASSFRTPDQETQYF
NA,TRBV5-4,TRBJ1-1,NA,14,TGTGCCAGCAGCTTTCGGGGGGGGCAAACTGAAGCTTTCTTT,CASSFRGGQTEAFF
NA,TRBV2,TRBJ2-7,TRBD1,13,TGTGCCAGCATTCGGACAGGGGGGTACGAGCAGTACTTC,CASIRTGGYEQYF
NA,TRBV4-3,TRBJ2-3,TRBD2,18,TGCGCCAGCAGCCAAGATTATCTGCTAGCGGGAATCACAGATACGCAGTATTTT,CASSQDYLLAGITDTQYF
NA,TRBV6-5,TRBJ2-7,NA,14,TGTGCCAGCAGTTCCCCTTACAACTCCTACGAGCAGTACTTC,CASSSPYNSYEQYF
NA,TRBV5-1,TRBJ2-7,TRBD1,16,TGCGCCAGCAGCTTGGATGGGACAGGGGGTCTTTACGAGCAGTACTTC,CASSLDGTGGLYEQYF
NA,TRBV9,TRBJ1-2,NA,16,TGTGCCAGCAGCGTAGCTATCGAGGGCTCGGACTATGGCTACACCTTC,CASSVAIEGSDYGYTF
NA,TRBV29-1,TRBJ2-7,TRBD2,13,TGCAGCGTTGTAGGAGGGACTAAGAACGAGCAGTACTTC,CSVVGGTKNEQYF
NA,TRBV27,TRBJ2-6,NA,16,TGTGCCAGCAGTTCGTTATCGCTCGCTGGGGCCAACGTCCTGACTTTC,CASSSLSLAGANVLTF
NA,TRBV6-5,TRBJ1-1,NA,14,TGTGCCAGCAGTTACGGGGACGAGTCTACTGAAGCTTTCTTT,CASSYGDESTEAFF
NA,TRBV5-5,TRBJ1-1,NA,15,TGTGCCAGCAGCTTTTCGAGTAGACCGAACACTGAAGCTTTCTTT,CASSFSSRPNTEAFF
NA,TRBV7-6,TRBJ1-6,NA,17,TGTGCCAGCAGCTTAAATTCGCCAGAGTGGGGGATTTCACCCCTCCACTTT,CASSLNSPEWGISPLHF
once,TRBV6-1,TRBJ1-5,NA,15,TGTGCCAGCAGTGAGTCCCGAGACAACAATCAGCCCCAGCATTTT,CASSESRDNNQPQHF
few,TRBV2,TRBJ1-5,NA,13,TGTGCCAGCAGTGAAAACAGCAATCAGCCCCAGCATTTT,CASSENSNQPQHF
once,TRBV7-9,TRBJ2-1,TRBD1,15,TGTGCCAGCATCATAACGGACAGGGGCCCCAATGAGCAGTTCTTC,CASIITDRGPNEQFF
NA,TRBV6-6,TRBJ2-7,NA,12,TGTGCCAGCAGTTACGGGGTGAGAGAGCAGTACTTC,CASSYGVREQYF
NA,TRBV7-9,TRBJ2-3,TRBD2,16,TGTGCCAGCAGCTTACCTAGCGGAGCCCCAACAGATACGCAGTATTTT,CASSLPSGAPTDTQYF
NA,TRBV7-2,TRBJ1-2,TRBD1,14,TGTGCCAGCAGCCCAACCGGGACAGTGTATGGCTACACCTTC,CASSPTGTVYGYTF
NA,TRBV7-9,TRBJ1-2,NA,15,TGTGCCAGCAGCGCTAGTCGGACAGCGAGGGATGGCTACACCTTC,CASSASRTARDGYTF
NA,TRBV7-9,TRBJ1-1,NA,16,TGTGCCAGCAGCCCCCTAGTCGAGACAGGGAACACTGAAGCTTTCTTT,CASSPLVETGNTEAFF
once,TRBV9,TRBJ2-2,NA,13,TGTGCCAGCAGCGTTGGGGACACCGGGGAGCTGTTTTTT,CASSVGDTGELFF
NA,TRBV2,TRBJ2-5,NA,14,TGTGCCAGCAGTGACAACAGTTACCAAGAGACCCAGTACTTC,CASSDNSYQETQYF
NA,TRBV6-1,TRBJ2-5,NA,11,TGTGCCAGCAGTTGGAAAGAGACCCAGTACTTC,CASSWKETQYF
NA,TRBV30,TRBJ2-7,NA,13,TGTGCCTGGACGGATGGGAACTCCTACGAGCAGTACTTC,CAWTDGNSYEQYF
NA,TRBV27,TRBJ1-2,NA,14,TGTGCCAGCAGTCCCATGATGGGCAACTATGGCTACACCTTC,CASSPMMGNYGYTF
NA,TRBV10-2,TRBJ2-7,NA,13,TGCGCCAGCAGTGAGTCTGCGACCTACGAGCAGTACTTC,CASSESATYEQYF
once,TRBV6-6,TRBJ1-1,TRBD1,16,TGTGCCAGCATTCTAACATACGACAGGGGCGGCACTGAAGCTTTCTTT,CASILTYDRGGTEAFF
NA,TRBV7-9,TRBJ1-2,NA,14,TGTGCCAGCAGCTCTCAGGGAAATCTCTATGGCTACACCTTC,CASSSQGNLYGYTF
once,TRBV28,TRBJ2-3,NA,14,TGTGCCAGCAGTTTGCCGGGGGAGGTAGATACGCAGTATTTT,CASSLPGEVDTQYF
once,TRBV28,TRBJ1-5,NA,15,TGTGCCAGCAGTCCTCAGGGTGTCCGCAATCAGCCCCAGCATTTT,CASSPQGVRNQPQHF